These T cell receptor beta chains were read from a single sample in a study of T cells in Graves' hyperthyroidism and ophthalmopathy. TCRdb analysed the multiplex PCR reads with MiXCR anew, one entry per CDR3 protein. This repertoire shows about 570,000 distinct CDR3 sequences, about 45% found once; its top ten account for roughly 19%. Sequencing used peripheral blood or thyroid tissue (not recorded which). The receptors derive from an adult woman with Graves' disease, either hyperthyroidism or ophthalmopathy (not recorded which). Each CDR3 is given with its conserved first and last residue. Each record gives: CDR3 protein, J gene, V gene.

CASSLVVGPYEQYF,TRBJ2-7,TRBV5-1
CSVLLAGGLETQYF,TRBJ2-5,TRBV29-1
CASSNSYPWGNQPQHF,TRBJ1-5,TRBV19
CASSASTGGQETQYF,TRBJ2-5,TRBV19
CAIERQGNTEAFF,TRBJ1-1,TRBV10-3
CASSQDVGPVVSPLHF,TRBJ1-6,TRBV7-9
CSVSPGTEAFF,TRBJ1-1,TRBV29-1
CASSLTGRDSYEQYF,TRBJ2-7,TRBV19
CASSTPGSNYGYTF,TRBJ1-2,TRBV19
CASRRPGQGSNQPQHF,TRBJ1-5,TRBV12-3/TRBV12-4
CASSRRGEEKLFF,TRBJ1-4,TRBV7-2
CASSEATATNEKLFF,TRBJ1-4,TRBV6-1
CASSLGPTQYF,TRBJ2-5,TRBV7-9
CASSLFKNYGYTF,TRBJ1-2,TRBV5-1
CASSWSEKLFF,TRBJ1-4,TRBV28
CASSFSSGAGELFF,TRBJ2-2,TRBV7-2
CASSLGGEGANSPLHF,TRBJ1-6,TRBV5-4
CASSSPQEYGYTF,TRBJ1-2,TRBV7-9
CASEQGSYGGNTIYF,TRBJ1-3,TRBV2
CASLGDRGNQPQHF,TRBJ1-5,TRBV7-9
CATSAPDRTNYGYTF,TRBJ1-2,TRBV24-1
CASSAPSSGNTIYF,TRBJ1-3,TRBV7-6
CASRPVGAQPQHF,TRBJ1-5,TRBV2
CASSFQGGSYEQYF,TRBJ2-7,TRBV10-1
CASRQTNNSPLHF,TRBJ1-6,TRBV25-1
CASSLSIGGSGTGELFF,TRBJ2-2,TRBV27
CATGTASYYPYEQYF,TRBJ2-7,TRBV28
CAISRAGIDGYTF,TRBJ1-2,TRBV10-3
CASSHKRRDIRNYGYTF,TRBJ1-2,TRBV5-6
CATSDTGSTTIGELFF,TRBJ2-2,TRBV27
CASSPEGQSQETQYF,TRBJ2-5,TRBV13
CASSPDRTYGYTF,TRBJ1-2,TRBV7-2
CASSLDRGIAYGYTF,TRBJ1-2,TRBV5-1
CASSQGPLMNTEAFF,TRBJ1-1,TRBV4-1
CAGQQGGDGYTF,TRBJ1-2,TRBV10-3